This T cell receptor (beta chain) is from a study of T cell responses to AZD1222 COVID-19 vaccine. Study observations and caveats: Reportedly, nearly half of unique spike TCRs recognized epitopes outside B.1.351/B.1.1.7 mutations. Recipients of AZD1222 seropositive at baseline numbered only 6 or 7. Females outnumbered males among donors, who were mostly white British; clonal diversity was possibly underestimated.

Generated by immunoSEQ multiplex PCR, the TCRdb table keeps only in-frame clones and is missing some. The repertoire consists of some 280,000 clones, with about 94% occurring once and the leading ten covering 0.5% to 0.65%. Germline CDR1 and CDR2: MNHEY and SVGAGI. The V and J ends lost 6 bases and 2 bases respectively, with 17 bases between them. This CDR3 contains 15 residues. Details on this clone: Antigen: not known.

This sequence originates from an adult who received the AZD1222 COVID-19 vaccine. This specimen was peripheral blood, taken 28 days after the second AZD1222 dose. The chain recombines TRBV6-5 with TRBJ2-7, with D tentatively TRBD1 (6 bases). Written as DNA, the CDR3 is TGTGCCAGCAGGGTCACTGTGGGGGCGACCTACGAGCAGTACTTC. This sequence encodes CASRVTVGATYEQYF.